A single sample is the source of the 19 T cell receptor beta chains below, sequenced in a study of CD8+CD57+ T cells in acquired aplastic anemia. Profiling of TCR beta VDJ combinations and CDR3 sequences used genomic DNA as template. TCRdb reprocessed the reads via MiXCR and lists one record per CDR3 protein. The sample lists around 430,000 distinct CDR3 sequences, 25% to 40% seen once, with approximately 0.82% in the top ten. An expansion of CD8+CD57+ cells by flow cytometry had been shown in patients chosen for sequencing. Sequenced input: sorted CD4+, CD8+, or CD8+CD57+ T cells (not recorded which) from PBMCs. The receptor set was obtained from a human donor with aplastic anemia.

The chain uses TRBV27 and TRBJ2-1, with D hard to call. The length of the CDR3 is 13 residues. The germline gives CDR1 MNHEY, CDR2 SMNVEV (reference sequence). Trimming took off 6 bases at V and 1 base at J, with 7 bases between the two ends. CDR3 protein: CASRQRSYNEQFF. DNA of the CDR3: TGTGCCAGCAGACAGCGTTCCTACAATGAGCAGTTCTTC.

The chain combines TRBV4-1 with TRBJ1-2; 8 nucleotides line up with TRBD1. Per the germline V gene, CDR1 is MGHRA and CDR2 is YSYEKL. The CDR3 is made up of 19 amino acids. V lost 3 bases to trimming and J lost 6 bases; unmatched junction nucleotides: 21. The DNA of the CDR3 is TGCGCCAGCAGCCACAAACCCTGGACAGGGTTGATATTTTTGGATGGCTACACCTTC. Translated: CASSHKPWTGLIFLDGYTF.

Worth noting for this clonotype: Its ends do not fully match the called genes, so a read error is possible. The chain recombines TRBV7-9 with TRBJ2-4; D gene uncertain. This CDR3 has 15 residues. The V gene's germline CDR1 is SEHNR and CDR2 FQNEAQ (reference sequence). The CDR3 nucleotides are TGTGCCTGCAGCCTCGACGGGCTAGCCAAAAACATTCAGTACTTC. Its protein is CACSLDGLAKNIQYF.

This clonotype appeared many times. This chain connects TRBV7-2 to TRBJ2-7, with TRBD2 identical over 7 bases. V was clipped by 5 bases and J by 5 bases; unmatched bases: 9. The CDR3 has 14 amino acids. Germline lookup yields CDR1 SGHTA and CDR2 FQGNSA. This CDR3 is CASSKRTSLDEQYF. The CDR3 DNA follows: TGTGCCAGCAGCAAACGGACTAGTTTAGACGAGCAGTACTTC.

This clonotype was recorded a few times. The chain employs TRBV5-6 and TRBJ2-7, with D possibly called TRBD1 or TRBD2 (5 bases each). Germline CDR1 SGHDT, CDR2 YYEEEE. V was trimmed by 1 base and J by 3 bases, leaving 14 bases between them. This CDR3 has 15 residues. CDR3 region: CASSLSGTGIYEQYF. In nucleotides, the CDR3 is TGTGCCAGCAGCTTGTCCGGGACGGGAATCTACGAGCAGTACTTC.

This clonotype came up a few times. V usage is TRBV19 and J usage is TRBJ2-1; tentatively, D is TRBD2 (7 bases). Germline CDR1 is LNHDA and CDR2 is SQIVND (reference sequence). The CDR3 totals 18 residues. Trimming left V 6 bases short and J 6 bases short, with 27 bases between. In nucleotides, the CDR3 is TGTGCCAGTAGCCCCCCTTTCTTTCATGGGGGGGCCATCAATGAGCAGTTCTTC. Its translation: CASSPPFFHGGAINEQFF.

The sample holds one count of this clonotype. The chain links TRBV24-1 to TRBJ2-5; 12 positions match TRBD2. The CDR3 contains 15 residues. Trimming removed 5 bases from V and 5 bases from J; junction bases left unmatched: 5. Germline-derived CDR1 and CDR2 are KGHDR and SFDVKD. CDR3 protein: CATSARLAGEETQYF. Written as DNA, the CDR3 is TGTGCCACCAGTGCTAGACTAGCGGGGGAGGAGACCCAGTACTTC.

Comments on this clonotype: A much larger clone differs from this one at a single base, so this may be a read error. The V and J genes are TRBV19 and TRBJ2-3; the D call may be TRBD1 or TRBD2 (6 bases each). Per the germline V gene, CDR1 is LNHDA and CDR2 is SQIVND (reference sequence). The CDR3 contains 15 residues. The CDR3 region is CATRDFGGRADTQCF. In nucleotides, the CDR3 is TGTGCCACCAGGGACTTCGGGGGCCGAGCAGATACGCAGTGTTTT.

This chain links TRBV2 with TRBJ2-7, with D possibly being TRBD1 or TRBD2 (5 bases each). This CDR3 region has 14 residues. Trimming took off 7 bases at V and 3 bases at J, with 16 bases between the two ends. In germline, CDR1 is SNHLY, CDR2 FYNNEI. DNA of the CDR3: TGTGCCAGCACCCAACGGGACCTAGGCTACGAGCAGTACTTC. This codes for CASTQRDLGYEQYF.

V gene TRBV24-1 combines with J gene TRBJ2-7; a weak D match, TRBD1 (5 bases). Germline V gene lookup returns CDR1 KGHDR and CDR2 SFDVKD. The CDR3 extends over 13 amino acids. The V end was cut by 4 bases, the J end by 3 bases, with 9 bases between. The CDR3 coding sequence is TGTGCCACCAGTGAGCAGGGTTTCTACGAGCAGTACTTC. Amino acid sequence: CATSEQGFYEQYF.

This clonotype came up a few times. A single base separates this from a much larger clone, so it may be a read error. V and J are TRBV7-6 and TRBJ1-2, with a tentative D call TRBD1 (5 bases). CDR3 length: 14 amino acids. The germline V gene has CDR1 SGHVS and CDR2 FNYEAQ. Trimming left V 1 base short and J 8 bases short, with 14 bases between. Here the CDR3 DNA reads TGTGCCAGCAGCTTAGGTTACGGGGGATCAGGCTACACCTTC. Its protein product is CASSLGYGGSGYTF.

This clonotype was observed a few times. The CDR3: CASSKRQAGPHNEQFF. The CDR3 bases are TGCGCCAGCAGTAAAAGACAGGCCGGCCCCCACAATGAGCAGTTCTTC. The rearrangement joins TRBV10-1 to TRBJ2-1; TRBD1 is a possible D gene (6 bases). The CDR3 runs to 16 residues. Germline V gene lookup returns CDR1 WNHNN and CDR2 SYGVQD (reference sequence). The V and J ends lost 5 bases and 5 bases respectively, with 19 bases between them.

The V and J genes are TRBV19 and TRBJ2-5; 12 positions match TRBD2. V was pared by 4 bases and J by 1 base, with 4 bases of the junction left unmatched. There are 16 residues in the CDR3. CDR1 and CDR2 from the germline V gene are LNHDA and SQIVND (reference sequence). CDR3 region: CASSTWTSGTQETQYF. The DNA for the CDR3 is TGTGCCAGTAGTACCTGGACTAGCGGGACCCAAGAGACCCAGTACTTC.

This clonotype was seen ten or more times. The chain has TRBV20-1 and TRBJ1-3, with 7 bases aligning to TRBD1. This CDR3 is 13 amino acids long. The germline V gene encodes CDR1 DFQATT and CDR2 SNEGSKA (reference sequence). V lost 3 bases, J lost 3 bases, and 2 bases stayed unmatched. CDR3: CSARGQFGNTIYF. CDR3 nucleotide sequence: TGCAGTGCTAGGGGACAGTTTGGAAACACCATATATTTT.

Remarks on this clonotype: A read error may explain this, as a much larger clone is one base away. The V gene is TRBV9, the J gene TRBJ2-7; no clear D gene. The germline V gene encodes CDR1 SGDLS and CDR2 YYNGEE. The CDR3 is 15 residues long. The CDR3 reads CVSSASVGIGYEQYF. For the CDR3, the DNA is TGTGTCAGCAGCGCCTCAGTAGGGATTGGCTACGAGCAGTACTTC.

The table lists this clonotype with many counts. The V call is TRBV10-3, the J call TRBJ2-2, with D tentatively TRBD1 (6 bases). The CDR3 contains 17 residues. Germline-derived CDR1 and CDR2 are ENHRY and SYGVKD. With 3 bases removed from V and 2 bases from J, the gap between germline ends came to 16 bases. CDR3 DNA: TGTGCCATCAGTGAAAGGGGACAATCTATTAACACCGGGGAGCTGTTTTTT. Translated: CAISERGQSINTGELFF.

Many counts were recorded for this clonotype. The CDR3 DNA reads as TGTGCCAGCAGCCCAGGGGCCGCCACAGATACGCAGTATTTT. Its protein is CASSPGAATDTQYF. The rearrangement joins TRBV7-2 to TRBJ2-3; weak D call: TRBD1 (6 bases). Germline loops: CDR1 SGHTA, CDR2 FQGNSA. This CDR3 has 14 residues. Trimming left V 5 bases short and J 2 bases short, with 11 bases between.

This clonotype has at least ten counts. The V gene is TRBV7-2, the J gene TRBJ1-5, with TRBD1 identical over 9 bases. This CDR3 spans 15 amino acids. Germline lookup yields CDR1 SGHTA and CDR2 FQGNSA. V was clipped by 4 bases and J by 1 base; unmatched bases: 2. The DNA of the CDR3 is TGTGCCAGCAGCTCCGGGACAGGGAGCAATCAGCCCCAGCATTTT. Protein: CASSSGTGSNQPQHF.

This clonotype was picked up many times. This chain uses TRBV24-1 with TRBJ2-7; possibly TRBD2 for D (5 bases). V was shortened by 4 bases and J by 4 bases, with 19 bases between the two germline ends. CDR3 length equals 16 residues. Per germline, CDR1 KGHDR and CDR2 SFDVKD. The CDR3 reads CATSDSTLGRAYEQYF. CDR3 in DNA: TGTGCCACCAGTGACTCCACCTTGGGGAGAGCTTACGAGCAGTACTTC.